This record looks at one T cell receptor beta chain sequence and its context. The cohort comprised adults aged roughly 18 to 95 years residing in 20 to 25 US areas. These data are taken from a study of blood T cell repertoires in COVID-19. Overall study context: There were acute and convalescent COVID-19 samples, and they came from the United States, Italy and Spain. The cDNA or gDNA used as material had been derived from T cells, B-cell-depleted T cells, or PBMCs.

Generated by immunoSEQ multiplex PCR, the TCRdb table keeps only in-frame clones and is missing some. The sample contains some 340,000 clones, 70% to 90% of which appear only once. The sequence came from a woman under 40 who had recovered from COVID-19. The sample was PBMCs or T cells enriched from blood (not recorded which).

The CDR3 region is CASSPKGFYQPQHF. The CDR3 DNA is TGTGCCAGCTCACCAAAGGGGTTCTACCAGCCCCAGCATTTT. J is TRBJ1-5 and V is TRBV18; tentatively, D is TRBD1 (5 bases). Trimming removed 2 bases from V and 7 bases from J, with 12 bases in between. The CDR3 runs to 14 residues. Germline V gene sequence: CDR1 KGHSH, CDR2 LQKENI. The whole variable domain, filled in from reference TRBV18 and TRBJ1-5, reads NAGVMQNPRHLVRRRGQEARLRCSPMKGHSHVYWYRQLPEEGLKFMVYLQKENIIDESGMPKERFSAEFPKEGPSILRIQQVVRGDSAAYFCASSPKGFYQPQHFGDGTRLSIL.